These 32 T cell receptor beta chains share one sample of origin, sequenced in a study of T cells in Graves' hyperthyroidism and ophthalmopathy. TCR beta CDR3 regions were amplified from RNA. When the TCR CDR3 underwent first-round RT-PCR, the HTBI primer set was used. TCRdb fed the multiplex PCR reads into MiXCR, producing one record per CDR3 protein. The table lists some 600,000 distinct CDR3 sequences, approximately 14% of them singletons. The sample consisted of blood. The receptor source for this set is a woman aged 25 to 39 with Graves' hyperthyroidism that later progressed to Graves' ophthalmopathy.

In its sample, this clonotype was seen many times. CDR3 loop: CASSYDRGNEKLFF. CDR3 DNA sequence: TGTGCCAGCAGTTACGACAGGGGCAATGAAAAACTGTTTTTT. This chain connects TRBV27 to TRBJ1-4; 8 positions agree with TRBD1. The CDR3 loop spans 14 amino acids. Trimming at V came to 4 bases and at J to 5 bases, leaving 3 bases not matched to a gene. Germline V gene lookup returns CDR1 MNHEY and CDR2 SMNVEV (reference sequence). Supplemented by reference TRBV27 and TRBJ1-4, the full variable domain reads EAQVTQNPRYLITVTGKKLTVTCSQNMNHEYMSWYRQDPGLGLRQIYYSMNVEVTDKGDVPEGYKVSRKEKRNFPLILESPSPNQTSLYFCASSYDRGNEKLFFGSGTQLSVL.

This clonotype has just a few counts. The chain carries TRBV19 and TRBJ2-1; 9 bases are shared with TRBD2. The J segment lost 5 bases and the V segment lost 2 bases, leaving 4 bases of the junction unmatched. This CDR3 comprises 15 residues. Germline V gives CDR1 LNHDA, CDR2 SQIVND (reference sequence). CDR3 loop: CASSILLAGNNEQFF. The CDR3 DNA follows: TGTGCCAGTAGTATACTCCTAGCGGGAAACAATGAGCAGTTCTTC.

This clonotype showed up many times. The chain uses TRBV7-6 and TRBJ2-3, with TRBD1 matching over 8 bases. With 5 bases clipped from V and 1 base from J, the junction kept 5 bases outside the gene matches. Germline V CDR1 and CDR2: SGHVS, FNYEAQ. The length of the CDR3 is 15 residues. CDR3 residues: CASSRQGIGTDTQYF. The CDR3 DNA sequence: TGTGCCAGCAGCCGACAGGGGATCGGCACAGATACGCAGTATTTT.

This rearrangement joins TRBV19 to TRBJ2-7; D remains unclear. Per germline, CDR1 LNHDA and CDR2 SQIVND (reference sequence). The CDR3 is 11 amino acids. V gave up 10 bases and J gave up 9 bases, with 16 bases separating them. The CDR3 reads CATKGSRRQYF. CDR3 DNA: TGTGCCACTAAAGGGTCCCGAAGGCAGTACTTC.

This clonotype was seen ten or more times. V is TRBV28 and J is TRBJ2-7, with D possibly being TRBD1 or TRBD2 (6 bases each). From germline, CDR1 is MDHEN and CDR2 SYDVKM. The CDR3 is made up of 14 amino acids. Between the trimmed V and J ends, which lost 7 bases and 0 bases, there was a span of 13 bases. CDR3 sequence: CASIRGQDSYEQYF. The CDR3 nucleotides read TGTGCCAGCATCCGGGGGCAAGACTCCTACGAGCAGTACTTC.

In its sample, this clonotype was seen a few times. This chain joins TRBV24-1 and TRBJ1-6, with D uncertain. The germline gives CDR1 KGHDR, CDR2 SFDVKD. The CDR3 length is 17 residues. V lost 8 bases and J 5 bases, leaving 21 bases between the germline ends. CDR3 bases: TGTGCCACCACTCCTGGACGGGCAGACCCCAATAATTCACCCCTCCACTTT. Its translation is CATTPGRADPNNSPLHF.

Many counts were recorded for this clonotype. V and J are TRBV14 and TRBJ2-7, with D tentatively TRBD1 (5 bases). V shed 9 bases and J shed 1 base, with 13 bases lying between them. CDR3 length equals 13 residues. Germline values: CDR1 SGHDN, CDR2 FVKESK. CDR3 residues: CASRSGPSYEQYF. The CDR3 nucleotides read TGTGCCAGTCGATCAGGGCCGTCCTACGAGCAGTACTTC.

This clonotype was seen a few times. Given a much more abundant clone one base away, this may be a read error. The genes are TRBV6-1 and TRBJ2-3, with 10 nucleotides matching TRBD2. The V gene end was trimmed by 8 bases and the J gene end by 5 bases; junction bases not matched to a gene: 7. This CDR3 region has 14 residues. Per germline, CDR1 MNHNS and CDR2 SASEGT. In DNA, the CDR3 is TGTGCCAGCCAGGAACTAGCGGGAATAGATACGCAGTATTTT. Protein sequence: CASQELAGIDTQYF.

This sequence joins TRBV5-1 and TRBJ2-3; TRBD2 might be the D (5 bases). V gave up 2 bases and J gave up 4 bases, with 11 bases separating them. The germline gives CDR1 SGHRS, CDR2 YFSETQ. The CDR3 extends over 14 amino acids. CDR3 amino acids: CASSFIWGADTQYF. The CDR3 DNA sequence: TGCGCCAGCAGCTTCATTTGGGGAGCAGATACGCAGTATTTT. The full variable domain, its missing parts supplied by reference TRBV5-1 and TRBJ2-3, is KAGVTQTPRYLIKTRGQQVTLSCSPISGHRSVSWYQQTPGQGLQFLFEYFSETQRNKGNFPGRFSGRQFSNSRSEMNVSTLELGDSALYLCASSFIWGADTQYFGPGTRLTVL.

In its sample, this clonotype was seen many times. The rearrangement joins TRBV19 to TRBJ2-2; D possibly corresponds to TRBD2 (5 bases). V gave up 10 bases and J gave up 5 bases, with 17 bases separating them. Looked up from germline, CDR1 is LNHDA and CDR2 is SQIVND (reference sequence). CDR3 length: 14 amino acids. The CDR3 nucleotides read TGTGCCACCTCTAGACCCGGAGGTACCGGGGAGCTGTTTTTT. Residues: CATSRPGGTGELFF.

This clonotype was detected ten times or more. The chain is built from TRBV6-1 and TRBJ2-7; 9 bases agree with TRBD1. Losses at the gene ends were 5 bases for V and 6 bases for J; bases not matched to a gene: 5. Germline CDR1 and CDR2: MNHNS and SASEGT. There are 13 residues in the CDR3. The CDR3 DNA sequence: TGTGCCAGCAGTCGGACAGGGGAAGGCGAGCAGTACTTC. Protein sequence: CASSRTGEGEQYF.

This clonotype was recorded many times. This chain uses TRBV11-3 with TRBJ1-3; D may be TRBD1 (6 bases). Deletions cut 0 bases from V and 4 bases from J, with 10 bases between. Per germline, CDR1 SGHNT and CDR2 YENEEA. The length of the CDR3 is 15 residues. The CDR3, as DNA: TGTGCCAGCAGCTTAGATGGGACATTCGGAAACACCATATATTTT. Encoded protein: CASSLDGTFGNTIYF.

In this sample, this clonotype turned up many times. The chain is built from TRBV9 and TRBJ1-5; 7 positions match TRBD1. Germline V gene sequence: CDR1 SGDLS, CDR2 YYNGEE. V dropped 3 bases and J dropped 0; count of bases not matched to a gene: 6. The CDR3 totals 16 residues. The CDR3: CASSDGTEYSNQPQHF. The CDR3 DNA follows: TGTGCCAGCAGCGATGGGACAGAGTATAGCAATCAGCCCCAGCATTTT.

This clonotype was seen ten or more times. The chain joins TRBV29-1 to TRBJ2-1; 9 bases fit TRBD1. This CDR3 contains 13 residues. Germline V lookup: CDR1 SQVTM, CDR2 ANQGSEA. J was trimmed by 9 bases and V by 4 bases; bases with no gene match: 7. This chain's CDR3 is CSVAGQGRGEQFF. The CDR3 DNA sequence: TGCAGCGTTGCGGGACAGGGAAGGGGTGAGCAGTTCTTC.

This clonotype was observed at least ten times. This rearrangement joins TRBV28 to TRBJ1-2; unclear D gene. CDR1 MDHEN and CDR2 SYDVKM come from the germline V gene. CDR3 size: 13 residues. The V end was cut by 7 bases, the J end by 2 bases, with 11 bases between. The CDR3 DNA sequence: TGTGCCAGCACCTCTTCAGTGAACTATGGCTACACCTTC. Amino acids: CASTSSVNYGYTF.

This clonotype was counted only a few times. This rearrangement joins TRBV19 to TRBJ1-2; D not certain. CDR3 length: 15 residues. CDR1 is LNHDA, CDR2 SQIVND, per germline (reference sequence). Deletions cut 2 bases from V and 7 bases from J, with 17 bases between. CDR3 coding DNA: TGTGCCAGTAGTATATCGATGGCCCCCCCCGGTGGCTACACCTTC. Protein sequence: CASSISMAPPGGYTF.

This clonotype was observed once. V usage is TRBV6-1 and J usage is TRBJ2-1, with D possibly matching TRBD1 (6 bases). V was pared by 7 bases and J by 9 bases, with 10 bases between. The CDR3 is 11 residues long. Per germline, CDR1 MNHNS and CDR2 SASEGT. CDR3: CASKGTTEQFF. CDR3 in DNA: TGTGCCAGCAAGGGGACAACTGAGCAGTTCTTC.

This clonotype has ten or more counts. The chain uses TRBV30 and TRBJ1-1; weak D call: TRBD1 (5 bases). The CDR3 contains 15 residues. The V end was cut by 3 bases, the J end by 1 base, with 15 bases between. Germline-derived CDR1 and CDR2 are GTSNPN and SVGIG (reference sequence). The CDR3 sequence: CAWSPGLVRNTEAFF. For the CDR3, the DNA is TGTGCCTGGAGCCCGGGACTCGTTCGGAACACTGAAGCTTTCTTT.

This clonotype was recorded many times. The chain employs TRBV12-3 or TRBV12-4 and TRBJ2-5; TRBD1 agrees at 9 bases. The J segment lost 5 bases and the V segment lost 4 bases, leaving 8 bases of the junction unmatched. The CDR3 length is 15 residues. The CDR3, as DNA: TGTGCCAGCAGTTCCTACAGGGGGCCGGGGGAGACCCAGTACTTC. Residues: CASSSYRGPGETQYF.

This clonotype was seen ten or more times. V gene TRBV7-9 combines with J gene TRBJ2-1; D gene ambiguous. Germline V gene lookup returns CDR1 SEHNR and CDR2 FQNEAQ (reference sequence). Between the trimmed V and J ends, which lost 1 base and 0 bases, there was a span of 7 bases. This CDR3 comprises 15 residues. CDR3 nucleotide sequence: TGTGCCAGCAGCTTAGTACAGAACTCCTACAATGAGCAGTTCTTC. The encoded protein is CASSLVQNSYNEQFF.

The sample holds a few counts of this clonotype. The rearrangement links TRBV5-6 to TRBJ2-3; TRBD2 aligns across 8 bases. The V and J ends lost 0 bases and 0 bases, in that order; junction bases with no gene match: 9. This CDR3 is built from 18 residues. Germline CDR1 and CDR2: SGHDT and YYEEEE. The CDR3 here is CASSLETGGDPSTDTQYF. The CDR3 DNA reads as TGTGCCAGCAGCTTGGAGACGGGAGGGGACCCTAGCACAGATACGCAGTATTTT. Full variable domain (missing parts from reference TRBV5-6 and TRBJ2-3): DAGVTQSPTHLIKTRGQQVTLRCSPKSGHDTVSWYQQALGQGPQFIFQYYEEEERQRGNFPDRFSGHQFPNYSSELNVNALLLGDSALYLCASSLETGGDPSTDTQYFGPGTRLTVL.

This clonotype was recorded a few times. The J gene is TRBJ1-5, the V gene TRBV19; tentative D call: TRBD1 (6 bases). The germline V gene encodes CDR1 LNHDA and CDR2 SQIVND (reference sequence). The ends were cut back, 3 bases at V and 3 bases at J, with 18 bases in the middle. This CDR3 contains 17 residues. The CDR3 sequence is CASSIPPGQNLNQPQHF. As DNA, the CDR3 is TGTGCCAGTAGTATCCCCCCAGGACAGAATCTCAATCAGCCCCAGCATTTT. Drawing the rest from reference TRBV19 and TRBJ1-5, the complete variable domain is DGGITQSPKYLFRKEGQNVTLSCEQNLNHDAMYWYRQDPGQGLRLIYYSQIVNDFQKGDIAEGYSVSREKKESFPLTVTSAQKNPTAFYLCASSIPPGQNLNQPQHFGDGTRLSIL.

This clonotype appeared many times. The rearrangement joins TRBV27 to TRBJ1-1, with TRBD1 matching over 7 bases. V lost 6 bases to trimming and J lost 8 bases; unmatched junction nucleotides: 6. Looked up from germline, CDR1 is MNHEY and CDR2 is SMNVEV (reference sequence). The CDR3 has 12 residues. CDR3: CASRQGSWEAFF. CDR3 DNA: TGTGCCAGCAGACAGGGGAGTTGGGAAGCTTTCTTT.

This clonotype was counted many times. The gene calls are TRBV11-3 and TRBJ1-1; D perhaps matches TRBD1 (6 bases). The CDR3 runs to 13 residues. Trimming took 2 bases from V and 6 from J, leaving 10 bases between them. Germline assignment: CDR1 SGHNT and CDR2 YENEEA. The CDR3 nucleotides read TGTGCCAGCAGCTTACTTGGACAGCCTGAAGCTTTCTTT. Translated: CASSLLGQPEAFF.

This clonotype showed up many times. The DNA for the CDR3 is TGTGCCAGCAGTCTAGCGGGAGCGACTAGCACAGATACGCAGTATTTT. Translated: CASSLAGATSTDTQYF. This rearrangement joins TRBV2 to TRBJ2-3; 10 positions match TRBD2. V shed 5 bases and J 0 bases; nucleotides not matched to a gene: 5. This CDR3 comprises 16 residues. Looked up from germline, CDR1 is SNHLY and CDR2 is FYNNEI.

This clonotype showed up many times. V is TRBV29-1 and J is TRBJ2-3; either TRBD1 or TRBD2 may supply D (5 bases each). The CDR3 has 14 amino acids. CDR1 is SQVTM, CDR2 ANQGSEA, per germline. V dropped 4 bases and J dropped 0 bases, with 11 bases sitting between them. The DNA of the CDR3 is TGCAGCGTTGGGGGGACGGAGAGCACAGATACGCAGTATTTT. This translates into CSVGGTESTDTQYF.

This clonotype was counted many times. The chain is built from TRBV12-3 or TRBV12-4 and TRBJ1-1, with D perhaps TRBD1 (5 bases). V lost 8 bases and J lost 6, with 10 bases in between. The CDR3 sequence is 11 residues long. The CDR3 spells CASGPGSEAFF. In DNA, the CDR3 is TGTGCCAGCGGACCAGGGTCTGAAGCTTTCTTT.

This clonotype was found many times. The chain has TRBV2 and TRBJ2-2, with TRBD1 identical over 9 bases. CDR1 is SNHLY, CDR2 FYNNEI, per germline. The length of the CDR3 is 18 residues. J gave up 0 bases and V 6 bases, and 11 bases lay outside the gene matches. The CDR3 sequence: CASRTGTGIIANTGELFF. CDR3 sequence (DNA): TGTGCCAGCAGGACCGGGACAGGGATTATCGCGAACACCGGGGAGCTGTTTTTT.

This clonotype was counted many times. The genes are TRBV28 and TRBJ2-3; TRBD2 matches at 7 bases. This CDR3 comprises 15 residues. From germline, CDR1 is MDHEN and CDR2 SYDVKM. Trimming at V came to 0 bases and at J to 2 bases, leaving 2 bases not matched to a gene. CDR3 in amino acids: CASSLWGTTTDTQYF. CDR3 sequence (DNA): TGTGCCAGCAGTTTATGGGGGACTACCACAGATACGCAGTATTTT.

A few counts support this clonotype. This chain connects TRBV6-1 to TRBJ2-2; maybe TRBD1 (6 bases). V was trimmed by 6 bases and J by 4 bases, leaving 12 bases between them. This CDR3 comprises 14 residues. CDR1 and CDR2 (germline): MNHNS, SASEGT. Here the CDR3 DNA reads TGTGCCAGCAGGGACAGCCTATCCACCGGGGAGCTGTTTTTT. The encoded protein is CASRDSLSTGELFF.

This clonotype was recorded at least ten times. The chain recombines TRBV5-1 with TRBJ2-1, with 7 bases aligning to TRBD1. Germline CDR1 SGHRS, CDR2 YFSETQ. The CDR3 consists of 14 residues. V lost 4 bases and J lost 7; bases outside the gene matches: 8. The chain's CDR3 is CASSLLLQGNEQFF. CDR3 in DNA: TGCGCCAGCAGCCTCCTCTTACAGGGGAATGAGCAGTTCTTC.

This clonotype was counted ten times or more. The chain couples TRBV6-1 to TRBJ1-2; D may be TRBD1 (5 bases). The germline V gene encodes CDR1 MNHNS and CDR2 SASEGT. This CDR3 has 14 residues. The germline V and J ends were trimmed by 6 bases and 1 base, with 12 bases remaining between them. CDR3 in DNA: TGTGCCAGCAGGGACGGGACCTTTAACTATGGCTACACCTTC. Encoded protein: CASRDGTFNYGYTF.